This T cell receptor beta chain was sequenced in a study of OX40 agonist ivuxolimab in advanced cancers. Study observations and caveats: Expanded peripheral T cell antigen specificity was not determined.

Germline V gives CDR1 MNHEY, CDR2 SVGAGI. The CDR3 is made up of 15 amino acids. V gave up 6 bases and J gave up 0 bases, with 14 bases separating them. The protocol was immunoSEQ multiplex PCR, while the TCRdb copy is restricted to in-frame clones and leaves out a portion. The sample has 78,000 or so clones, 90% to 95% seen once. Of note for this clone: Its specificity is unknown.

The source of this sequence is an adult with an advanced solid tumor such as melanoma, head and neck, liver or kidney cancer. Sequencing was performed on CD4+ or CD8+ T cells sorted from blood, taken in a trial of the OX40 agonist ivuxolimab. V is TRBV6-5 and J is TRBJ1-1, with D tentatively TRBD1 (5 bases). CDR3 residues: CASRFVGTVNTEAFF. CDR3 nucleotide sequence: TGTGCCAGCAGGTTCGTCGGGACGGTGAACACTGAAGCTTTCTTT.